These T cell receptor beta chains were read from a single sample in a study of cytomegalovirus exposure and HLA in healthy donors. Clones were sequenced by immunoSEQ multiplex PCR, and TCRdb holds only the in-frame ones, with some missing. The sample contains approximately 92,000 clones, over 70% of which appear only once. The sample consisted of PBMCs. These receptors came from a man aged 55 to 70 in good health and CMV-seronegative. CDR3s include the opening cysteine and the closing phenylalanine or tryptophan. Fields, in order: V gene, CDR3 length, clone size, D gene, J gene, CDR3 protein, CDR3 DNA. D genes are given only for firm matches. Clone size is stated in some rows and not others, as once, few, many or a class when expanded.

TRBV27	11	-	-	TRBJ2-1	CASRKLARQFF	TGTGCCAGCAGAAAACTAGCACGGCAGTTCTTC
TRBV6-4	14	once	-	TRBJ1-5	CASSDGRDGQPQHF	TGTGCCAGCAGTGACGGCAGGGATGGTCAGCCCCAGCATTTT
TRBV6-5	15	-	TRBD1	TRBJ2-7	CASSYSGQGSYEQYF	TGTGCCAGCAGTTATTCGGGACAGGGTTCCTACGAGCAGTACTTC
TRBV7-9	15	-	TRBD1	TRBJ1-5	CASSLATGGHQPQHF	TGTGCCAGCAGCTTGGCGACAGGGGGGCATCAGCCCCAGCATTTT
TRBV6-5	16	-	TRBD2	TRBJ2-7	CASSFRIAGDLYEQYF	TGTGCCAGCAGTTTTCGTATAGCGGGGGACCTCTACGAGCAGTACTTC
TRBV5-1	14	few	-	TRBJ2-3	CASSLDRNTDTQYF	TGCGCCAGCAGCTTGGACAGGAACACAGATACGCAGTATTTT
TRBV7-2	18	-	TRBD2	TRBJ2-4	CASSLTSGGPLAKNIQYF	TGTGCCAGCAGCTTAACTAGCGGGGGTCCACTAGCCAAAAACATTCAGTACTTC
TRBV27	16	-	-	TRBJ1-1	CASSLGLSIRNTEAFF	TGTGCCAGCAGTTTGGGACTCTCGATTAGGAACACTGAAGCTTTCTTT
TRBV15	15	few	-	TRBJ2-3	CATTNPGEGADTQYF	TGTGCCACCACCAACCCCGGCGAGGGCGCAGATACGCAGTATTTT
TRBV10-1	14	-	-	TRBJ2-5	CASSESSGLGTQYF	TGCGCCAGCAGTGAGTCCTCAGGACTGGGGACCCAGTACTTC
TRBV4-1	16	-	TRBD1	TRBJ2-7	CASSLGQVLNSYEQYF	TGCGCCAGCAGCCTCGGACAGGTACTGAACTCCTACGAGCAGTACTTC
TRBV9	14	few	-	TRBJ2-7	CASSVDLGAYEQYF	TGTGCCAGCAGCGTAGATTTAGGGGCCTACGAGCAGTACTTC
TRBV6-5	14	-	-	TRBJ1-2	CASRQPSANYGYTF	TGTGCCAGCAGGCAACCTTCAGCTAACTATGGCTACACCTTC
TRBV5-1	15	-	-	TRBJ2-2	CASSLVGGNTGELFF	TGCGCCAGCAGCTTGGTAGGGGGGAACACCGGGGAGCTGTTTTTT
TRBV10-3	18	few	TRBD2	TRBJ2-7	CAISGKQGTSGRADEQYF	TGTGCCATCAGTGGGAAACAGGGGACTAGCGGGAGGGCCGATGAGCAGTACTTC
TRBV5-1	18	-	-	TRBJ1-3	CASSASGGGRPSGNTIYF	TGCGCCAGCAGCGCCAGCGGGGGCGGACGGCCATCTGGAAACACCATATATTTT
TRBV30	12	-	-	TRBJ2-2	CAWSDSDWELFF	TGTGCCTGGAGTGACAGTGATTGGGAGCTGTTTTTT
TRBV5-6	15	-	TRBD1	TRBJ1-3	CASIVSRGTGNTIYF	TGTGCCAGCATTGTATCCAGGGGGACTGGAAACACCATATATTTT
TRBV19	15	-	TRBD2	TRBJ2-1	CASSQLAGSYNEQFF	TGTGCCAGTAGTCAACTAGCGGGAAGCTACAATGAGCAGTTCTTC
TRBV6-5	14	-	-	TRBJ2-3	CASRPGFFTDTQYF	TGTGCCAGCCGGCCAGGGTTCTTCACAGATACGCAGTATTTT
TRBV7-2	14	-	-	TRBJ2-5	CASSLGTGIETQYF	TGTGCCAGCAGCTTAGGAACAGGGATAGAGACCCAGTACTTC
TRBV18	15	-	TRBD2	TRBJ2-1	CASSPYGTSDDEQFF	TGTGCCAGCTCACCATACGGGACTAGCGACGATGAGCAGTTCTTC
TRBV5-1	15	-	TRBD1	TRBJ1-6	CASSLVGRGDSPLHF	TGCGCCAGCAGCTTGGTTGGCAGGGGGGATTCACCCCTCCACTTT
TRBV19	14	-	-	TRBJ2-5	CASNRGGGQETQYF	TGTGCCAGTAACCGAGGGGGGGGTCAAGAGACCCAGTACTTC
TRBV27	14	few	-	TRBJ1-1	CASSLGGRGTEAFF	TGTGCCAGCAGTTTGGGAGGGAGAGGCACTGAAGCTTTCTTT
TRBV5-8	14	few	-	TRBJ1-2	CASSLEGGDYGYTF	TGTGCCAGCAGCTTGGAAGGCGGAGACTATGGCTACACCTTC
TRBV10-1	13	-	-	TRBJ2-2	CASKPGNTGELFF	TGCGCCAGCAAACCAGGGAATACCGGGGAGCTGTTTTTT
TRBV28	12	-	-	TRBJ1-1	CASSIRYTEAFF	TGTGCCAGCAGTATCAGGTACACTGAAGCTTTCTTT
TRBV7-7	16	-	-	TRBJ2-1	CASSRMIPGQSSEQFF	TGTGCCAGCAGCCGAATGATCCCGGGACAATCGTCTGAGCAGTTCTTC
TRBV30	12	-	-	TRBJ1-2	CAWSDPGGHYTF	TGTGCCTGGAGTGACCCGGGAGGACACTACACCTTC
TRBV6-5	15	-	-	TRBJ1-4	CASSYGQGGGEKLFF	TGTGCCAGCAGTTATGGTCAGGGAGGGGGTGAAAAACTGTTTTTT
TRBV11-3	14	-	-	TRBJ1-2	CASSLQGPHYGYTF	TGTGCCAGCAGCTTACAGGGGCCGCACTATGGCTACACCTTC
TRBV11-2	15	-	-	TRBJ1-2	CASSLGAQGSYGYTF	TGTGCCAGCAGCTTAGGGGCCCAGGGGAGCTATGGCTACACCTTC
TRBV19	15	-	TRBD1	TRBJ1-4	CASRGQNSFEEKLFF	TGTGCCAGCAGGGGACAGAATTCTTTCGAGGAAAAACTGTTTTTT
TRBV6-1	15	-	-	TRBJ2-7	CASSVHRTATYEQYF	TGTGCCAGCAGTGTTCATAGGACAGCGACGTACGAGCAGTACTTC
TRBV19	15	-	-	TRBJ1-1	CASSIGPREDTEAFF	TGTGCCAGTAGTATAGGGCCCAGGGAGGACACTGAAGCTTTCTTT
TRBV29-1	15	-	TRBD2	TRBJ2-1	CSVRLGTSGSNEQFF	TGCAGCGTGCGCCTCGGGACTAGCGGGAGCAATGAGCAGTTCTTC
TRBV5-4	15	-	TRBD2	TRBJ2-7	CASSLGGSGTREQYF	TGTGCCAGCAGCCTAGGCGGTAGCGGGACCCGGGAGCAGTACTTC
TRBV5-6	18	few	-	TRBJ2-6	CASSFTDPGIWGANVLTF	TGTGCCAGCAGCTTCACGGATCCGGGAATATGGGGGGCCAACGTCCTGACTTTC
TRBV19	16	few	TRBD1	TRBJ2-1	CASSIVGQSSYNEQFF	TGTGCCAGTAGTATCGTGGGACAGTCCTCCTACAATGAGCAGTTCTTC
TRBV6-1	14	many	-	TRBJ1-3	CASSEGQEVDTIYF	TGTGCCAGCAGTGAAGGACAGGAAGTAGACACCATATATTTT
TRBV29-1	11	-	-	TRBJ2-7	CSVEDSYEQYF	TGCAGCGTCGAAGACAGCTACGAGCAGTACTTC
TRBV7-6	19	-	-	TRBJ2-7	CASSLGIFGDPGGSYEQYF	TGTGCCAGCAGCTTAGGAATTTTTGGGGACCCCGGGGGTTCCTACGAGCAGTACTTC
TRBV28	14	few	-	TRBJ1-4	CASSTPAANEKLFF	TGTGCCAGCAGCACCCCGGCGGCTAATGAAAAACTGTTTTTT
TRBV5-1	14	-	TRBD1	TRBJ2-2	CASSLSGGTGELFF	TGCGCCAGCAGCTTGTCAGGGGGCACCGGGGAGCTGTTTTTT
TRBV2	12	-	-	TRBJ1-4	CASRASGEKLFF	TGTGCCAGCAGGGCCTCGGGAGAAAAACTGTTTTTT
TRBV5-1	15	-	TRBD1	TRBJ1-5	CASSLGTTGDQPQHF	TGCGCCAGCAGCTTGGGGACAACAGGGGATCAGCCCCAGCATTTT
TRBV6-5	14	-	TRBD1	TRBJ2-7	CASRSDRGRVEQYF	TGTGCCAGCAGGTCTGACAGGGGAAGGGTCGAGCAGTACTTC